Presented here are 22 T cell receptor beta chains from one specimen sequenced in a study of shared clonotypes between healthy human individuals. Sequencing was performed with immunoSEQ multiplex PCR; in TCRdb, only in-frame clones are kept and a portion is missing. The sample consists of about half a million clones, roughly 80% of them appearing once. Material for sequencing was PBMCs. The receptors come from a woman aged 40 to 50 in good health. Some clones in this sample may be carry-over from other donors' samples.

This clone turned up a few times. The genes are TRBV2 and TRBJ1-2; D call uncertain. This CDR3 is built from 13 residues. Per the germline V gene, CDR1 is SNHLY and CDR2 is FYNNEI. The ends were cut back, 8 bases at V and 7 bases at J, with 17 bases in the middle. The CDR3 DNA is TGTGCCAGCGGTGTTTCTGAGTTTGGTGGCTACACCTTC. This encodes CASGVSEFGGYTF.

The rearrangement links TRBV14 to TRBJ2-7; no reliable D call. CDR1 is SGHDN and CDR2 is FVKESK in the germline V gene. Trimming removed 4 bases from V and 3 bases from J, with 13 bases in between. The CDR3 spans 14 residues. Here the CDR3 reads CASSPLTQIYEQYF. CDR3 in DNA: TGTGCCAGCAGCCCCTTGACCCAAATCTACGAGCAGTACTTC.

The rearrangement links TRBV18 to TRBJ2-7, with D perhaps matching TRBD2 (5 bases). The CDR3 consists of 18 residues. V lost 2 bases and J 0 bases, leaving 20 bases between the germline ends. The germline gives CDR1 KGHSH, CDR2 LQKENI. The CDR3: CASSPGWTERISSYEQYF. In nucleotides, the CDR3 is TGTGCCAGCTCACCAGGGTGGACCGAGCGGATAAGCTCCTACGAGCAGTACTTC.

This clone was seen a handful of times. The V gene is TRBV7-2, the J gene TRBJ1-5; D call uncertain. CDR1 SGHTA and CDR2 FQGNSA come from the germline V gene. This CDR3 comprises 14 residues. Trimming pared 7 bases from V and 5 bases from J, leaving 15 bases between. This chain's CDR3 is CASNTRGDYQPQHF. The CDR3 DNA reads TGTGCCAGCAACACGAGAGGAGACTATCAGCCCCAGCATTTT.

The V gene is TRBV15, the J gene TRBJ2-7, with TRBD2 as a possible D gene (6 bases). V lost 6 bases to trimming and J lost 1 base, with 13 bases between them. CDR3 length: 14 amino acids. Per germline, CDR1 LNHNV and CDR2 YYDKDF (reference sequence). DNA of the CDR3: TGTGCCACCAGTACCGGGACTGCATCCTACGAGCAGTACTTC. It codes for CATSTGTASYEQYF.

CDR3 in amino acids: CASSLESGQGTYEQYF. Written as DNA, the CDR3 is TGTGCCAGCAGTTTAGAATCGGGACAGGGAACCTACGAGCAGTACTTC. This rearrangement joins TRBV28 to TRBJ2-7, with 9 bases matching TRBD1. The J segment lost 2 bases and the V segment lost 2 bases, leaving 7 bases of the junction unmatched. Germline loops: CDR1 MDHEN, CDR2 SYDVKM. CDR3 length: 16 amino acids.

The chain recombines TRBV19 with TRBJ1-6, with 7 bases fitting TRBD1. CDR3 length: 13 amino acids. Trimming removed 6 bases from V and 8 bases from J; junction bases left unmatched: 4. The germline V gene has CDR1 LNHDA and CDR2 SQIVND (reference sequence). CDR3 loop: CASSGQEHSPLHF. As DNA, the CDR3 is TGTGCCAGTAGCGGACAGGAGCATTCACCCCTCCACTTT. Based on the CDR3 plus reference TRBV19 and TRBJ1-6, the full variable domain is DGGITQSPKYLFRKEGQNVTLSCEQNLNHDAMYWYRQDPGQGLRLIYYSQIVNDFQKGDIAEGYSVSREKKESFPLTVTSAQKNPTAFYLCASSGQEHSPLHFGNGTRLTVT.

The chain combines TRBV29-1 with TRBJ2-1; TRBD2 might be the D (6 bases). The CDR3 sequence is 15 residues long. Trimming shortened V by 6 bases and J by 5 bases, and 20 bases separated the two germline ends. The V gene's germline CDR1 is SQVTM and CDR2 ANQGSEA. CDR3 sequence reads: CSVGRRQTLHNEQFF. CDR3 nucleotides: TGCAGCGTCGGGAGAAGGCAGACCCTTCACAATGAGCAGTTCTTC.

About this clone: A single base separates this from a much larger clone, so it may be a read error. This rearrangement joins TRBV21-1 to TRBJ1-1; TRBD1 reflects the table's D call only, with no check against the DNA. TRBV21-1 is tagged as a pseudogene. The CDR3 totals 16 residues. As DNA, the CDR3 is TGTGCCAGCAGCAGCCTAGACAGGGAGTGGAACACTGAAGCTTTCTTT. This gives the protein CASSSLDREWNTEAFF.

CDR3 protein: CASRSGYEQYF. The CDR3 bases are TGTGCCAGCAGGAGCGGGTACGAGCAGTACTTC. This rearrangement joins TRBV25-1 to TRBJ2-7; maybe TRBD2 (6 bases). The V gene lost 6 bases and the J gene lost 4 bases, with 7 bases spanning the gap. The germline V gene has CDR1 MGHDK and CDR2 SYGVNS. The CDR3 totals 11 residues.

The chain is built from TRBV28 and TRBJ1-2; 7 bases fit TRBD1. CDR1 and CDR2 from the germline V gene are MDHEN and SYDVKM. V was clipped by 3 bases and J by 5 bases; unmatched bases: 6. The CDR3 sequence is 14 residues long. This chain's CDR3 is CASSFPRGSYGYTF. CDR3 coding DNA: TGTGCCAGCAGTTTCCCCAGGGGGTCATATGGCTACACCTTC.

CDR3 residues: CASRGASGYGYTF. DNA for the CDR3: TGCGCCAGCCGAGGGGCGTCTGGATATGGCTACACCTTC. The gene calls are TRBV5-1 and TRBJ1-2; weak D call: TRBD1 (5 bases). The length of the CDR3 is 13 residues. V dropped 7 bases and J dropped 5 bases, with 15 bases sitting between them. From germline, CDR1 is SGHRS and CDR2 YFSETQ.

The chain is built from TRBV9 and TRBJ2-7; D possibly uses TRBD1 or TRBD2 (5 bases each). CDR1 SGDLS and CDR2 YYNGEE come from the germline V gene. V was shortened by 3 bases and J by 2 bases, with 12 bases between the two germline ends. This CDR3 region has 14 residues. The CDR3 region has the DNA TGTGCCAGCAGCGCCGGGACCGCGACCTACGAGCAGTACTTC. This gives the protein CASSAGTATYEQYF.

This chain connects TRBV6-4 to TRBJ1-3, with unresolved D. This CDR3 is built from 15 residues. Germline V lookup: CDR1 MRHNA, CDR2 SNTAGT. V was shortened by 3 bases and J by 0 bases, with 9 bases between the two germline ends. The CDR3 DNA follows: TGTGCCAGCAGTGAGGCCAAATCCTCTGGAAACACCATATATTTT. Translated, it gives CASSEAKSSGNTIYF.

The chain uses TRBV15 and TRBJ2-4; D perhaps matches TRBD2 (7 bases). Germline V gives CDR1 LNHNV, CDR2 YYDKDF (reference sequence). The V end lost 0 bases, the J end lost 6 bases, and 12 bases lay between the germline ends. The length of the CDR3 is 15 residues. The CDR3 sequence: CATSRDPGGGNIQYF. CDR3 nucleotides: TGTGCCACCAGCAGAGATCCGGGGGGCGGAAACATTCAGTACTTC.

The DNA of the CDR3 is TGTGCCAGCAGTGGGCTAGCGTTCCACGAGCAGTACTTC. Translated, it gives CASSGLAFHEQYF. The rearrangement uses TRBV25-1 and TRBJ2-7, with D perhaps matching TRBD2 (6 bases). V lost 4 bases, J lost 5 bases, and 12 bases lay in between. The CDR3 runs to 13 residues. Germline V gene lookup returns CDR1 MGHDK and CDR2 SYGVNS.

The chain recombines TRBV7-2 with TRBJ2-2, with 10 bases identical to TRBD1. J was trimmed by 6 bases and V by 5 bases; bases with no gene match: 6. This CDR3 spans 15 amino acids. Germline V gene lookup returns CDR1 SGHTA and CDR2 FQGNSA. CDR3 DNA: TGTGCCAGCAGCCCCAGGACAGGGGGAGCCGGGGAGCTGTTTTTT. Protein product: CASSPRTGGAGELFF. The variable domain in full, completed from reference TRBV7-2 and TRBJ2-2, reads GAGVSQSPSNKVTEKGKDVELRCDPISGHTALYWYRQSLGQGLEFLIYFQGNSAPDKSGLPSDRFSAERTGGSVSTLTIQRTQQEDSAVYLCASSPRTGGAGELFFGEGSRLTVL.

The chain combines TRBV7-6 with TRBJ2-5; the match to TRBD1 covers 7 bases. The CDR3 totals 15 residues. The V segment lost 1 base and the J segment 1 base; nucleotides outside the gene matches: 3. CDR1 is SGHVS, CDR2 FNYEAQ, per germline. The CDR3 spells CASSLGGTVQETQYF. CDR3 nucleotides: TGTGCCAGCAGCTTAGGAGGGACAGTCCAAGAGACCCAGTACTTC.

This chain connects TRBV6-1 to TRBJ1-1; possible D gene TRBD1, 6 bases. Germline CDR1 is MNHNS and CDR2 is SASEGT. CDR3 length: 14 amino acids. V was shortened by 6 bases and J by 4 bases, with 15 bases between the two germline ends. The CDR3: CASSPLRGGTEAFF. The CDR3 DNA follows: TGTGCCAGCAGCCCCCTACGAGGGGGCACTGAAGCTTTCTTT.

This clone was detected once. The chain employs TRBV19 and TRBJ2-2, with TRBD1 matching over 9 bases. From germline, CDR1 is LNHDA and CDR2 SQIVND (reference sequence). The CDR3 covers 16 residues. With 3 bases clipped from V and 5 bases from J, the junction kept 7 bases outside the gene matches. The CDR3 protein is CASSIVPGQGTGELFF. Here the CDR3 DNA reads TGTGCCAGTAGTATTGTACCGGGACAGGGAACCGGGGAGCTGTTTTTT. Using reference TRBV19 and TRBJ2-2 for the parts outside the CDR3, the full variable domain is DGGITQSPKYLFRKEGQNVTLSCEQNLNHDAMYWYRQDPGQGLRLIYYSQIVNDFQKGDIAEGYSVSREKKESFPLTVTSAQKNPTAFYLCASSIVPGQGTGELFFGEGSRLTVL.

The chain joins TRBV4-1 to TRBJ2-1, with TRBD2 identical over 10 bases. The CDR3 has 19 amino acids. J lost 6 bases, V lost 3 bases, and 17 bases had no gene match. Germline V CDR1 and CDR2: MGHRA, YSYEKL. CDR3 protein: CASSHLPGLAHYAGNEQFF. The CDR3 region has the DNA TGCGCCAGCAGCCATCTCCCGGGACTAGCGCATTATGCGGGCAATGAGCAGTTCTTC.

This chain connects TRBV6-1 to TRBJ2-5, with D tentatively TRBD1 or TRBD2 (5 bases each). The CDR3 runs 14 residues. Germline CDR1 MNHNS, CDR2 SASEGT. V dropped 5 bases and J dropped 5 bases, with 15 bases sitting between them. The CDR3 loop is CASSLGTSGETQYF. DNA of the CDR3: TGTGCCAGCAGTCTGGGGACCTCAGGGGAGACCCAGTACTTC.